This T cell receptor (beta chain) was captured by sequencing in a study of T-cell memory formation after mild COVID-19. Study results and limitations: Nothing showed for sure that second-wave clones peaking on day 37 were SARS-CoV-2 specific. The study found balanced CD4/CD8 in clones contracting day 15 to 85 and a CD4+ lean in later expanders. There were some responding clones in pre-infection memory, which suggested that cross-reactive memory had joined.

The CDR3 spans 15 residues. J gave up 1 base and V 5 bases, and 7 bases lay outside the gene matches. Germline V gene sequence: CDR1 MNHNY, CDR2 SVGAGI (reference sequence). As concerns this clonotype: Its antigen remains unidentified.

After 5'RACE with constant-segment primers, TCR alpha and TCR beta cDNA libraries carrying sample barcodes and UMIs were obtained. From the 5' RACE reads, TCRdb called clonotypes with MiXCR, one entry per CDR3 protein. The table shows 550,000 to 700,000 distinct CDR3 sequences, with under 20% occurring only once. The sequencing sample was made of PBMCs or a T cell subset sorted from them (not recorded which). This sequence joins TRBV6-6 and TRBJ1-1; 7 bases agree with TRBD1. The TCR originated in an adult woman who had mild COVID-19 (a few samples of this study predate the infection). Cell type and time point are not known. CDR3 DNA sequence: TGTGCCAGCAGTCCAGTATCAGGGGGGAACACTGAAGCTTTCTTT. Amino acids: CASSPVSGGNTEAFF.